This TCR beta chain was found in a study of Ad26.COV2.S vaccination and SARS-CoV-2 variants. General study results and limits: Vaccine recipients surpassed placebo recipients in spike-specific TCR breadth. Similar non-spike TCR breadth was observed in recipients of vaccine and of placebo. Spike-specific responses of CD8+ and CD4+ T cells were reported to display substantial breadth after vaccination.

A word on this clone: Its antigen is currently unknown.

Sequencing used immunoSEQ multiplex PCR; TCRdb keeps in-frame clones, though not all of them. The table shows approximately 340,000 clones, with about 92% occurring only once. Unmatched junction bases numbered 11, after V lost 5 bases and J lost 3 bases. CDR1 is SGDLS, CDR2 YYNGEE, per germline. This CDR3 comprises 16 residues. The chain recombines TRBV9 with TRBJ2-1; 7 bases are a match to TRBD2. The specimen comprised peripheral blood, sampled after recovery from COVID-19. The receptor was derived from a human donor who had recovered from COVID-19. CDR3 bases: TGTGCCAGCAGTTTCGGGTGGCGGGGGAGCTACAATGAGCAGTTCTTC. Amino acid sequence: CASSFGWRGSYNEQFF.